The rows below give T cell receptor beta chains drawn from one sample of a study of T cells after yellow fever vaccination. TCRdb fed the 5' RACE reads into MiXCR, producing one record per CDR3 protein. Found here are fewer than 350,000 distinct CDR3 sequences, approximately 4.5% of them singletons; the top ten hold around 19%. The source material was PBMCs, sampled 15 days after the yellow fever booster vaccination. All receptors derive from a man aged 18-30 years who received the YFV17D yellow fever vaccine. Each CDR3 is given with its conserved first and last residue. D genes are given only for firm matches. Clone size is given for some rows only: seen once, a few or many times, or a class if the clone is expanded.

clone size: many
V gene: TRBV5-1
J gene: TRBJ2-3
D gene: TRBD2
CDR3 DNA: TGCGCCAGCAGCCCTCTGACTAGCGGGGGATCAGATACGCAGTATTTT
CDR3 protein: CASSPLTSGGSDTQYF

clone size: few
V gene: TRBV10-3
J gene: TRBJ2-7
D gene: -
CDR3 DNA: TGTGCCATCAGTGAAGGGAACGAGCAGTACTTC
CDR3 protein: CAISEGNEQYF

clone size: few
V gene: TRBV3-1
J gene: TRBJ1-1
D gene: -
CDR3 DNA: TGTGCCAGCAGCCAAGTTCAGGATGAAGCTTTCTTT
CDR3 protein: CASSQVQDEAFF

clone size: many
V gene: TRBV18
J gene: TRBJ1-1
D gene: TRBD1
CDR3 DNA: TGTGCCAGCTCACCAAGCCTGGACAGGATTTCGACTGAAGCTTTCTTT
CDR3 protein: CASSPSLDRISTEAFF

clone size: few
V gene: TRBV5-6
J gene: TRBJ1-2
D gene: TRBD1
CDR3 DNA: TGTGCCAGCAGCTTAGTGGACAGGCATAGCTATGGCTACACCTTC
CDR3 protein: CASSLVDRHSYGYTF

clone size: many
V gene: TRBV2
J gene: TRBJ2-3
D gene: -
CDR3 DNA: TGTGCCTATACGAGGGTTTCCACAGATACGCAGTATTTT
CDR3 protein: CAYTRVSTDTQYF

clone size: -
V gene: TRBV11-2
J gene: TRBJ2-5
D gene: TRBD1
CDR3 DNA: TGTGCCAGCAGCATGACAGGGTATGGAGAGACCCAGTACTTC
CDR3 protein: CASSMTGYGETQYF

clone size: -
V gene: TRBV12-3/TRBV12-4
J gene: TRBJ1-2
D gene: TRBD1
CDR3 DNA: TGTGCCAGCAGTTTGGACAGGCTAAATTATGGCTACACCTTC
CDR3 protein: CASSLDRLNYGYTF

clone size: many
V gene: TRBV5-1
J gene: TRBJ2-5
D gene: TRBD2
CDR3 DNA: TGCGCCAGCAGCTTGGGAAGCGGGGGTATACAAGAGACCCAGTACTTC
CDR3 protein: CASSLGSGGIQETQYF

clone size: many
V gene: TRBV7-2
J gene: TRBJ2-7
D gene: TRBD1
CDR3 DNA: TGTGCCAGCAGCTTAGGACAGGGAGACGAGCAGTACTTC
CDR3 protein: CASSLGQGDEQYF

clone size: few
V gene: TRBV4-3
J gene: TRBJ1-5
D gene: TRBD1
CDR3 DNA: TGCGCCAGCAGCGACAGGGTCGGTCAGCCCCAGCATTTT
CDR3 protein: CASSDRVGQPQHF

clone size: many
V gene: TRBV4-3
J gene: TRBJ2-5
D gene: -
CDR3 DNA: TGCGCCAGCAGCCAAGAATACCGGGGGGCACAAGAGACCCAGTACTTC
CDR3 protein: CASSQEYRGAQETQYF

clone size: -
V gene: TRBV7-2
J gene: TRBJ1-6
D gene: -
CDR3 DNA: TGTGCCAGCAGCCCCAGACGGAACTATAATTCACCCCTCCACTTT
CDR3 protein: CASSPRRNYNSPLHF

clone size: few
V gene: TRBV11-2
J gene: TRBJ2-3
D gene: TRBD1
CDR3 DNA: TGTGCCAGCAGCCCTGGACAGGGACTCACAGATACGCAGTATTTT
CDR3 protein: CASSPGQGLTDTQYF

clone size: many
V gene: TRBV5-1
J gene: TRBJ2-2
D gene: -
CDR3 DNA: TGCGCCAGCAGCCCTGGCGGCAGCTCGAACACCGGGGAGCTGTTTTTT
CDR3 protein: CASSPGGSSNTGELFF

clone size: -
V gene: TRBV5-5
J gene: TRBJ1-5
D gene: -
CDR3 DNA: TGTGCCAGCAGCCCATGGGAGGGCCCAAATCAGCCCCAGCATTTT
CDR3 protein: CASSPWEGPNQPQHF

clone size: -
V gene: TRBV5-4
J gene: TRBJ2-3
D gene: -
CDR3 DNA: TGTGCCAGCAGCTTGGTGGACTCGTCAGATACGCAGTATTTT
CDR3 protein: CASSLVDSSDTQYF

clone size: many
V gene: TRBV7-6
J gene: TRBJ2-3
D gene: -
CDR3 DNA: TGTGCCAGCAGCGAGTTCACAGATACGCAGTATTTT
CDR3 protein: CASSEFTDTQYF

clone size: -
V gene: TRBV4-3
J gene: TRBJ2-4
D gene: -
CDR3 DNA: TGCGCCAGCAGCCAAGATCGAGGGGCCAAAAACATTCAGTACTTC
CDR3 protein: CASSQDRGAKNIQYF

clone size: -
V gene: TRBV10-3
J gene: TRBJ2-2
D gene: TRBD2
CDR3 DNA: TGTGCCATCGAAGGGACTAGAGGAACCGGGGAGCTGTTTTTT
CDR3 protein: CAIEGTRGTGELFF

clone size: -
V gene: TRBV12-3/TRBV12-4
J gene: TRBJ2-1
D gene: TRBD2
CDR3 DNA: TGTGCCAGCGCTGGGGTGGCGGGGGGAAGACCTTCCTACAATGAGCAGTTCTTC
CDR3 protein: CASAGVAGGRPSYNEQFF

clone size: many
V gene: TRBV12-3/TRBV12-4
J gene: TRBJ2-7
D gene: -
CDR3 DNA: TGTGCCAGCAGCCCTGCGGGGTCCGAGCAGTACTTC
CDR3 protein: CASSPAGSEQYF

clone size: -
V gene: TRBV10-2
J gene: TRBJ1-1
D gene: -
CDR3 DNA: TGCGCCAGCAGTGAGTTAGGAATGAACACTGAAGCTTTCTTT
CDR3 protein: CASSELGMNTEAFF

clone size: many
V gene: TRBV6-5
J gene: TRBJ1-1
D gene: TRBD1
CDR3 DNA: TGTGCCAGCAGAGGGGTCCGACAGGGACCGAACACTGAAGCTTTCTTT
CDR3 protein: CASRGVRQGPNTEAFF